The present TCR beta chain was sequenced within a study of identical twins. Study findings and constraints: Out-of-frame beta sequences exhibited a weaker degree of excess twin sharing.

Template switching (which added a universal primer site) was used, and cDNA carried unique molecular identifiers. TCRdb processed the 5' RACE reads anew with MiXCR; each CDR3 protein has one entry. The sample lists about 240,000 distinct CDR3 sequences, approximately 6.8% occurring once. As to this clonotype: Antigen specificity is unknown.

Germline loops: CDR1 LGHNA, CDR2 YNFKEQ. The CDR3 spans 15 residues. V lost 6 bases and J lost 6; bases outside the gene matches: 14. A further study also used this sample, focusing on yellow fever vaccine responses in identical twins. From that second work: The authors reported partly convergent, partly personalized vaccine responses in identical twins.

This chain uses TRBV4-2 with TRBJ2-7, with 7 bases lining up with TRBD1. This TCR was recovered from a woman under 30 in good health. The sequenced material came from CD8+ T cells sorted from blood. Here the CDR3 reads CASRDNSGQRSEQYF. In DNA form, the CDR3 reads TGTGCCAGCAGGGACAACTCGGGACAGCGAAGCGAGCAGTACTTC.